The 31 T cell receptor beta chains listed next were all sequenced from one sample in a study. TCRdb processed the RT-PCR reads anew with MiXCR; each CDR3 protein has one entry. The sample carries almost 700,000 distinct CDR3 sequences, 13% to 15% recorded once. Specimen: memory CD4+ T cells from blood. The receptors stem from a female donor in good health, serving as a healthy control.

The CDR3 DNA follows: TGTGCCTGGAGAGTCGCACGGACGGGGGAAGATACGCAGTATTTT. Translating it yields CAWRVARTGEDTQYF. V gene TRBV30 combines with J gene TRBJ2-3, with a weak D call TRBD2 (6 bases). V lost 3 bases and J 5 bases, leaving 18 bases between the germline ends. CDR1 GTSNPN and CDR2 SVGIG come from the germline V gene (reference sequence). The CDR3 runs to 15 residues. Using reference TRBV30 and TRBJ2-3 for the parts outside the CDR3, the full variable domain is SQTIHQWPATLVQPVGSPLSLECTVEGTSNPNLYWYRQAAGRGLQLLFYSVGIGQISSEVPQNLSASRPQDRQFILSSKKLLLSDSGFYLCAWRVARTGEDTQYFGPGTRLTVL.

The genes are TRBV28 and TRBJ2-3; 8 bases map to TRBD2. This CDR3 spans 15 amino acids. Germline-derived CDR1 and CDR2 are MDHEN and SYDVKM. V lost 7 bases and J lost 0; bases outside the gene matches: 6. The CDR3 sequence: CASTGGGASTDTQYF. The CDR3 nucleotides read TGTGCCAGCACCGGGGGGGGGGCAAGCACAGATACGCAGTATTTT.

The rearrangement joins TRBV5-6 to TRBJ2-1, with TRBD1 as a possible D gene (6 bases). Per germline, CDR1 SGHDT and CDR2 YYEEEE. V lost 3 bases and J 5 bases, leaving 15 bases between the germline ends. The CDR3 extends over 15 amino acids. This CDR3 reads CASSSDRLINNEQFF. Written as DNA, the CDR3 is TGTGCCAGCAGCTCTGACAGGTTAATTAACAATGAGCAGTTCTTC.

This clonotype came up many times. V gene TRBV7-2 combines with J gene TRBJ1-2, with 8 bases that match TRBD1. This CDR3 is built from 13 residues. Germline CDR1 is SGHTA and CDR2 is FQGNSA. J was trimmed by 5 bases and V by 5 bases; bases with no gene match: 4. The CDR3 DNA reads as TGTGCCAGCAGCCCGGGACAGGTGTATGGCTACACCTTC. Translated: CASSPGQVYGYTF.

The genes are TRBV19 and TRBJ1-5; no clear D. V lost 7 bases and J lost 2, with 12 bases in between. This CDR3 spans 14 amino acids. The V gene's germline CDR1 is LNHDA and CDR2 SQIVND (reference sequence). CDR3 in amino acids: CASNSVQGNQPQHF. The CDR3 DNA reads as TGTGCCAGTAATTCCGTGCAGGGCAATCAGCCCCAGCATTTT. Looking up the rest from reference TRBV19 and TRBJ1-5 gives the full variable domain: DGGITQSPKYLFRKEGQNVTLSCEQNLNHDAMYWYRQDPGQGLRLIYYSQIVNDFQKGDIAEGYSVSREKKESFPLTVTSAQKNPTAFYLCASNSVQGNQPQHFGDGTRLSIL.

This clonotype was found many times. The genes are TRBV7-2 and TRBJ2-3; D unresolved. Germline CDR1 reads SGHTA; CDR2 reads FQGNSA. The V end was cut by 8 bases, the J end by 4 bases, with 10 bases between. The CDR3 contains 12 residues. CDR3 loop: CASDHRADTQYF. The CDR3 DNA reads TGTGCCAGCGACCACCGGGCAGATACGCAGTATTTT.

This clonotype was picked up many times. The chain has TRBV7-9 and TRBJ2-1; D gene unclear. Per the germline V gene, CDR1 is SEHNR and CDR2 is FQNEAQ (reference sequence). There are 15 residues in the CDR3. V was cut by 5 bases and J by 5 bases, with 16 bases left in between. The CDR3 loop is CASSPFGGSHNEQFF. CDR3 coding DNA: TGTGCCAGCAGCCCCTTTGGCGGCAGCCACAATGAGCAGTTCTTC.

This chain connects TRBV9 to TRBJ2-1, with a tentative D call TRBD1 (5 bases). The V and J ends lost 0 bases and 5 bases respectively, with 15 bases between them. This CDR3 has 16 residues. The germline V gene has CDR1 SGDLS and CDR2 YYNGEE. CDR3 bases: TGTGCCAGCAGCGTAGTGGGGCAGGGAAGCCACAATGAGCAGTTCTTC. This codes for CASSVVGQGSHNEQFF.

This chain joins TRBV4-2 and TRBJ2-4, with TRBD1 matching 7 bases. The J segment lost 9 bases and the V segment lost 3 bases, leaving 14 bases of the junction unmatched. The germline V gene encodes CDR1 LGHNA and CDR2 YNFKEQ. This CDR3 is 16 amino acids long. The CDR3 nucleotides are TGTGCCAGCAGCCAGGGGGAAGGGGGCGCATCTCCCATTCAGTACTTC. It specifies CASSQGEGGASPIQYF.

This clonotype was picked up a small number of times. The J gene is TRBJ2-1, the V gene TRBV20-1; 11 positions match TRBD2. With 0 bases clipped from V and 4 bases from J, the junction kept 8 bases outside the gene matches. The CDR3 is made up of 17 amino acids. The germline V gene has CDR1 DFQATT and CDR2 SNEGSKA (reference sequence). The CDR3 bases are TGCAGTGCTAGAGATAGCGGGAGGGCCCACTTTTACAATGAGCAGTTCTTC. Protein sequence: CSARDSGRAHFYNEQFF.

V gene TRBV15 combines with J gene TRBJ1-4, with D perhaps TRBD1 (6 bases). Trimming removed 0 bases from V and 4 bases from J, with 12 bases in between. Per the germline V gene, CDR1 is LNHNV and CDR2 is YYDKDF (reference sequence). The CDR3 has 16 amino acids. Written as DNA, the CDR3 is TGTGCCACCAGCAGAGATAAGGGCAGGGGTAATGAAAAACTGTTTTTT. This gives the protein CATSRDKGRGNEKLFF.

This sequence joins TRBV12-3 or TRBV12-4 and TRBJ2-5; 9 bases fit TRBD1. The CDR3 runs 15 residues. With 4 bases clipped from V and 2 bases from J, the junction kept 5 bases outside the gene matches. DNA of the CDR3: TGTGCCAGCAGTTCCGGGACAGGGAGGCAAGAGACCCAGTACTTC. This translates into CASSSGTGRQETQYF.

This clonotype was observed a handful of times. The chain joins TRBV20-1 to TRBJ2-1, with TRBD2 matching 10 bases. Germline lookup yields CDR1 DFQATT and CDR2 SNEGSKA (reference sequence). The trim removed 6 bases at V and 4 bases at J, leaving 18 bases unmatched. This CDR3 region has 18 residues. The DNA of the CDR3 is TGCAGTGCCACTATAAATAGCGGGGGGCGACGACTGTACAATGAGCAGTTCTTC. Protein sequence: CSATINSGGRRLYNEQFF.

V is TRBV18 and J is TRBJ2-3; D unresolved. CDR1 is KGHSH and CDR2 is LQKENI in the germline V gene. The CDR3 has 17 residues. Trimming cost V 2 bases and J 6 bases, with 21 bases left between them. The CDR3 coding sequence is TGTGCCAGCTCACCATTCCTCAACTCGGATCAATCCGATACGCAGTATTTT. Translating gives CASSPFLNSDQSDTQYF.

This CDR3 reads CASSFTLENSPLHF. CDR3 coding DNA: TGTGCCAGCAGCTTCACACTGGAAAATTCACCCCTCCACTTT. The chain is built from TRBV28 and TRBJ1-6, with D unresolved. Trimming left V 6 bases short and J 7 bases short, with 13 bases between. CDR3 length: 14 residues. Germline V gene lookup returns CDR1 MDHEN and CDR2 SYDVKM.

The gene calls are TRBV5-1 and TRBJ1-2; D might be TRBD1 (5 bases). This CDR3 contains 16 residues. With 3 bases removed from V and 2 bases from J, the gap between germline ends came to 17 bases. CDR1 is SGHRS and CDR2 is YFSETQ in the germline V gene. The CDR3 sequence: CASSSGTQSWNYGYTF. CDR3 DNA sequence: TGCGCCAGCAGCTCAGGGACGCAATCGTGGAACTATGGCTACACCTTC.

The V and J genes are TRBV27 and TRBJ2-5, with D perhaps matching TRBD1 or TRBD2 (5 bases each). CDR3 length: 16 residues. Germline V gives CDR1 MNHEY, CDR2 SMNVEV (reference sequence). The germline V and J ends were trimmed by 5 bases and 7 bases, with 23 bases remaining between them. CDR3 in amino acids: CASSERLGTMPATQYF. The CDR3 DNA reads TGTGCCAGCAGTGAGCGGCTGGGGACGATGCCAGCGACCCAGTACTTC.

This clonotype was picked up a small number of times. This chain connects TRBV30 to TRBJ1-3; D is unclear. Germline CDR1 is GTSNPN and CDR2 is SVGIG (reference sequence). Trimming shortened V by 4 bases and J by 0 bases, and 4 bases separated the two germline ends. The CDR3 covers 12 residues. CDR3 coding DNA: TGTGCCTGGAAAAGCTCTGGAAACACCATATATTTT. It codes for CAWKSSGNTIYF.

CDR3 bases: TGTGCCAGCAGTCCCACGCATCTCTACGAGCAGTACTTC. Translating it yields CASSPTHLYEQYF. V usage is TRBV28 and J usage is TRBJ2-7; D ambiguous. From germline, CDR1 is MDHEN and CDR2 SYDVKM. There are 13 residues in the CDR3. Deletions cut 5 bases from V and 3 bases from J, with 11 bases between.

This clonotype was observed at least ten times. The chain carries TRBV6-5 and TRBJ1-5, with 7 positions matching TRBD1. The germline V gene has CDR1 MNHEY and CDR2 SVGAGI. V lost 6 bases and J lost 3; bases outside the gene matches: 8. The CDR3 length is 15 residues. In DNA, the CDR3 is TGTGCCAGCAGCCGGCAGGGACAGTCCAATCAGCCCCAGCATTTT. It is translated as CASSRQGQSNQPQHF.

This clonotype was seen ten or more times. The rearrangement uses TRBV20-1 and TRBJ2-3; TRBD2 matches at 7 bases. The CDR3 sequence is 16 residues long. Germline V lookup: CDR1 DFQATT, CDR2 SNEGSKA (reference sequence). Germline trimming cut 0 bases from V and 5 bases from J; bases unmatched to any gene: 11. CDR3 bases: TGCAGTGCTAGAGAAGGAGGGAGGGCCGCTAGAGATACGCAGTATTTT. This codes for CSAREGGRAARDTQYF.

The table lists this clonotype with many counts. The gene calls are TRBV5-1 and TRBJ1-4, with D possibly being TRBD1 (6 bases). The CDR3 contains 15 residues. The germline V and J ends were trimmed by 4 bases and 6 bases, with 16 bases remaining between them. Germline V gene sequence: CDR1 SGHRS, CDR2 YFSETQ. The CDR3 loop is CASSPSPGEDEKLFF. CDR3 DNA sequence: TGCGCCAGCAGCCCCTCCCCAGGGGAGGATGAAAAACTGTTTTTT.

The CDR3 bases are TGTGCCAGCAATATCCCTACAGGGACCTATGGCTACACCTTC. This encodes CASNIPTGTYGYTF. This chain connects TRBV7-2 to TRBJ1-2; possible D gene TRBD1, 6 bases. CDR1 SGHTA and CDR2 FQGNSA come from the germline V gene. Deletions cut 7 bases from V and 4 bases from J, with 16 bases between. The CDR3 consists of 14 residues.

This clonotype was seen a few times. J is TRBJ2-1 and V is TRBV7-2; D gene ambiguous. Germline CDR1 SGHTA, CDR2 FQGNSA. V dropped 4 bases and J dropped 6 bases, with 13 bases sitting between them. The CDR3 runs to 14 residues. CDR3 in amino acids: CASSSSSFFNEQFF. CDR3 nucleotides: TGTGCCAGCAGCTCCTCGAGTTTTTTCAATGAGCAGTTCTTC.

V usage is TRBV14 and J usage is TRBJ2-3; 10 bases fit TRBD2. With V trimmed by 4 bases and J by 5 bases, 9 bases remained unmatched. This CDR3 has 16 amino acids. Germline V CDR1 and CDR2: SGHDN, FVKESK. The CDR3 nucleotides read TGTGCCAGCAGCCCCCGCCTAGCGGGAGAACAAGATACGCAGTATTTT. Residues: CASSPRLAGEQDTQYF. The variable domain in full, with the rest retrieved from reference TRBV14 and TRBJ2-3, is EAGVTQFPSHSVIEKGQTVTLRCDPISGHDNLYWYRRVMGKEIKFLLHFVKESKQDESGMPNNRFLAERTGGTYSTLKVQPAELEDSGVYFCASSPRLAGEQDTQYFGPGTRLTVL.

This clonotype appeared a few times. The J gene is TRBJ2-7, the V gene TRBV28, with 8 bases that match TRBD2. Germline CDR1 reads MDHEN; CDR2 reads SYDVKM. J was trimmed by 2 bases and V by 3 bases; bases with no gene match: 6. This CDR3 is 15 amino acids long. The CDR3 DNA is TGTGCCAGCAGTTTCTGGGCGGGAGGCACCTACGAGCAGTACTTC. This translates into CASSFWAGGTYEQYF.

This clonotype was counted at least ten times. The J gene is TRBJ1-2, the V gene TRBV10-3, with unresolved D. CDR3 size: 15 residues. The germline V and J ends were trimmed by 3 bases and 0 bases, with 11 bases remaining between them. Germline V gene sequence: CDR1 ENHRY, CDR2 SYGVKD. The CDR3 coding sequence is TGTGCCATCAGTGAACCATCCCGCACTAACTATGGCTACACCTTC. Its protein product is CAISEPSRTNYGYTF.

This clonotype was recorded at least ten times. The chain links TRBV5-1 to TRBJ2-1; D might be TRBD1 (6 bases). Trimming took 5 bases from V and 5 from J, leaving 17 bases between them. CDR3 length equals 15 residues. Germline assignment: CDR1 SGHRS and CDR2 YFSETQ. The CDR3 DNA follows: TGCGCCAGCAGATCAGGGGCGCAGGCTCACAATGAGCAGTTCTTC. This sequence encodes CASRSGAQAHNEQFF.

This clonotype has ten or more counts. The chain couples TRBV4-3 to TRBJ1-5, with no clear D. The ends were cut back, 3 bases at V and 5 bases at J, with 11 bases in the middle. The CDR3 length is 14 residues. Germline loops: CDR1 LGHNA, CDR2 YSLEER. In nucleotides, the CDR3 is TGCGCCAGCAGCCATGGAGGGTCCGATCAGCCCCAGCATTTT. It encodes CASSHGGSDQPQHF.

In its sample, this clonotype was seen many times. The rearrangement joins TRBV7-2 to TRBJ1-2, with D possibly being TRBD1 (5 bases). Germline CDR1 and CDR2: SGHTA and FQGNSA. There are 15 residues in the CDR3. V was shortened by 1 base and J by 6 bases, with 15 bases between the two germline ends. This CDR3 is CASSLDLRGRDGYTF. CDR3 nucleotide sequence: TGTGCCAGCAGCTTAGACTTGCGGGGGAGGGATGGCTACACCTTC. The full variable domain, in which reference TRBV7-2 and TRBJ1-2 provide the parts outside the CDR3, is GAGVSQSPSNKVTEKGKDVELRCDPISGHTALYWYRQSLGQGLEFLIYFQGNSAPDKSGLPSDRFSAERTGGSVSTLTIQRTQQEDSAVYLCASSLDLRGRDGYTFGSGTRLTVV.

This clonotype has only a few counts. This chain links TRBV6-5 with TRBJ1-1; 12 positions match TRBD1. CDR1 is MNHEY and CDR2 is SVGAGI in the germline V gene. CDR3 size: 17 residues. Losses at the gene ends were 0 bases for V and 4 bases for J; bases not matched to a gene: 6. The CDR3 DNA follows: TGTGCCAGCAGTTACTCCTGGGACAGGGGGCAATTCACTGAAGCTTTCTTT. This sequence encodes CASSYSWDRGQFTEAFF.